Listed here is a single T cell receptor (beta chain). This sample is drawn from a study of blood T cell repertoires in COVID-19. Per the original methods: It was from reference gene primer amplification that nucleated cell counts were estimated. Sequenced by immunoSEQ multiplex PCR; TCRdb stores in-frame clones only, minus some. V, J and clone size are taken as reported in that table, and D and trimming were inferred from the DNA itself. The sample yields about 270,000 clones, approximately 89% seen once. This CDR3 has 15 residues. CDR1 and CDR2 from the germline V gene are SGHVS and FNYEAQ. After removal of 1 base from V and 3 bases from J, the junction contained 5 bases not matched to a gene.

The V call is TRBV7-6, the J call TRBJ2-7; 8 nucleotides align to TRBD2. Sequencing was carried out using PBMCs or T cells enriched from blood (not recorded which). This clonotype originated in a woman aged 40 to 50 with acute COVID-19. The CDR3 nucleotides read TGTGCCAGCAGCTTAGAGCCAGCGGGGGTCTACGAGCAGTACTTC. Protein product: CASSLEPAGVYEQYF.